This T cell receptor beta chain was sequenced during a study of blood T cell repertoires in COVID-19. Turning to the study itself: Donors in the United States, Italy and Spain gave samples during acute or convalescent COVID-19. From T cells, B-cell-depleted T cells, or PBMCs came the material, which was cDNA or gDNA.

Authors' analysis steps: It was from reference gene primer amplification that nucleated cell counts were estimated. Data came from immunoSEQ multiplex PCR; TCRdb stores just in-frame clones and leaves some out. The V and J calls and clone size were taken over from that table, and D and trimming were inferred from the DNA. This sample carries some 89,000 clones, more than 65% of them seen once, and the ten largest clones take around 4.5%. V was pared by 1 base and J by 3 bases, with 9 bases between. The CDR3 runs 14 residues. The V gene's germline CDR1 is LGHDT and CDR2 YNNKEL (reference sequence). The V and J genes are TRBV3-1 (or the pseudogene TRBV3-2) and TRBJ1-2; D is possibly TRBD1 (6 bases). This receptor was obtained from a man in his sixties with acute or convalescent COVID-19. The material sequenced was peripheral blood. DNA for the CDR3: TGTGCCAGCAGCCAAGTTCAGGGGTACTATGGCTACACCTTC. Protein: CASSQVQGYYGYTF.